This TCR beta chain was obtained from a study of Graves' ophthalmopathy and Graves' hyperthyroidism. Aged 18 to 65, the patients with hyperthyroidism had under 2 months' duration and were newly diagnosed. Between the trimmed V and J ends, which lost 4 bases and 5 bases, there was a span of 14 bases. This CDR3 region has 14 residues. As the template, RNA transcripts were used to amplify TCR beta CDR3 regions. HTBI primers were used in a first-round RT-PCR, which preceded a second-round multiplex PCR. TCRdb passed the multiplex PCR reads through MiXCR, listing each CDR3 protein once. The sample shows over a million distinct CDR3 sequences, 35% to 45% of them seen only once.

This sequence was found in an adult man with Graves' hyperthyroidism. The sequencing sample was made of peripheral blood or thyroid tissue (not recorded which). This chain connects TRBV12-3 or TRBV12-4 to TRBJ2-5, with a weak D call TRBD1 (6 bases). CDR3 sequence (DNA): TGTGCCAGCAGTTCGATGGGGGCCGGGGAGACCCAGTACTTC. It translates to CASSSMGAGETQYF.